The entry below gives a single T cell receptor beta chain sequence along with its context. Its specificity is unknown. The data were taken from a study of T-cell memory formation after mild COVID-19. Study-wide findings and caveats: Contracting clones localized mainly to CM and EM when CD4+ and mainly to EMRA when CD8+.

Germline loops: CDR1 SQVTM, CDR2 ANQGSEA. The CDR3 is made up of 14 amino acids. V lost 6 bases, J lost 0 bases, and 14 bases lay in between. In TCRdb, the 5' RACE reads were re-called with MiXCR into one record per CDR3 protein. Here the sample spans 140,000 or so distinct CDR3 sequences, 11% to 15% being singletons. Input material: PBMCs or a T cell subset sorted from them (not recorded which). This sequence originates from an adult woman who had mild COVID-19 (a few samples of this study predate the infection). Cell type and time point are not known. The V and J genes are TRBV29-1 and TRBJ1-2; weak D call: TRBD1 (5 bases). The CDR3 sequence: CSVRGGDTNYGYTF. The CDR3 region has the DNA TGCAGCGTGCGCGGGGGGGATACTAACTATGGCTACACCTTC.